This note documents a single T cell receptor (beta chain) sequence. The record originates from a study of CD8 T cells in Susac syndrome. RNA totalling about 0.5 to 1 ug underwent reverse transcription with random hexamers. One entry per CDR3 protein results from TCRdb running MiXCR on the immunoSEQ multiplex PCR reads. The sample includes some 300,000 distinct CDR3 sequences, over 75% of them seen just once. CDR1 and CDR2 (germline): DFQATT, SNEGSKA (reference sequence). V lost 0 bases to trimming and J lost 6 bases, with 9 bases between them. The CDR3 loop spans 12 amino acids. The specimen sequenced was CD8+ T cells from PBMCs. The chain uses TRBV20-1 and TRBJ2-7; the D gene could be TRBD1 or TRBD2 (5 bases each). The clonotype originates from a human donor with multiple sclerosis. CDR3 in amino acids: CSARDRGPEQYF. In DNA, the CDR3 is TGCAGTGCTAGAGACCGGGGACCCGAGCAGTACTTC.